This passage covers 27 T cell receptor beta chains from one sample sequenced in a study of T cell responses to AZD1222 COVID-19 vaccine. Clones were sequenced by immunoSEQ multiplex PCR, and TCRdb holds only the in-frame ones, with some missing. This table holds more than 95,000 clones, 85% to 90% found once. The source was peripheral blood, collected on day 0 of AZD1222 vaccination. The receptors come from an adult in good health.

This rearrangement joins TRBV5-1 to TRBJ2-4; TRBD1 aligns across 7 bases. The length of the CDR3 is 16 residues. Trimming cost V 0 bases and J 0 bases; bases outside gene matches: 3. Germline assignment: CDR1 SGHRS and CDR2 YFSETQ. CDR3 sequence (DNA): TGCGCCAGCAGCTTGGGTACAGGGGCAGCCAAAAACATTCAGTACTTC. The encoded protein is CASSLGTGAAKNIQYF. Using reference TRBV5-1 and TRBJ2-4 for the parts outside the CDR3, the full variable domain is KAGVTQTPRYLIKTRGQQVTLSCSPISGHRSVSWYQQTPGQGLQFLFEYFSETQRNKGNFPGRFSGRQFSNSRSEMNVSTLELGDSALYLCASSLGTGAAKNIQYFGAGTRLSVL.

This sequence joins TRBV7-3 and TRBJ2-3; a possible D gene is TRBD1 (5 bases). From germline, CDR1 is SGHTA and CDR2 FQGTGA. Trimming pared 1 base from V and 1 base from J, leaving 9 bases between. The CDR3 has 15 amino acids. This CDR3 is CASSLMGQGTDTQYF. In DNA form, the CDR3 reads TGTGCCAGCAGCTTAATGGGGCAGGGCACAGATACGCAGTATTTT.

The chain carries TRBV18 and TRBJ1-2; the D gene is possibly TRBD1 (5 bases). Germline CDR1 reads KGHSH; CDR2 reads LQKENI. With 1 base removed from V and 4 bases from J, the gap between germline ends came to 7 bases. The CDR3 is 13 amino acids. The CDR3 DNA follows: TGTGCCAGCTCACCACAGGGGACCTATGGCTACACCTTC. Its translation is CASSPQGTYGYTF.

The chain carries TRBV24-1 and TRBJ2-2; D might be TRBD1 or TRBD2, each matching 7 bases. V was shortened by 3 bases and J by 5 bases, with 15 bases between the two germline ends. This CDR3 region has 16 residues. In germline, CDR1 is KGHDR, CDR2 SFDVKD. CDR3 region: CATSDPGGVRTGELFF. CDR3 sequence (DNA): TGTGCCACCAGTGATCCAGGGGGGGTTAGGACCGGGGAGCTGTTTTTT.

This rearrangement joins TRBV9 to TRBJ1-1, with a tentative D call TRBD1 (5 bases). This CDR3 is 16 amino acids long. Germline lookup yields CDR1 SGDLS and CDR2 YYNGEE. V was shortened by 5 bases and J by 2 bases, with 19 bases between the two germline ends. CDR3 protein: CASSVTGFRPNTEAFF. As DNA, the CDR3 is TGTGCCAGCAGTGTAACAGGCTTTCGGCCAAACACTGAAGCTTTCTTT.

The chain links TRBV5-1 to TRBJ1-1; D is undetermined. The CDR3 runs to 17 residues. Germline CDR1 is SGHRS and CDR2 is YFSETQ. Trimming removed 0 bases at V and 0 bases at J, with 15 bases between. CDR3 DNA sequence: TGCGCCAGCAGCTTGGCTCCACTGGGAACACTGAACACTGAAGCTTTCTTT. This codes for CASSLAPLGTLNTEAFF.

In its sample, this clone was seen once. The chain links TRBV7-9 to TRBJ2-2; D possibly uses TRBD1 or TRBD2 (5 bases each). Deletions cut 5 bases from V and 4 bases from J, with 17 bases between. The germline V gene has CDR1 SEHNR and CDR2 FQNEAQ (reference sequence). This CDR3 is built from 16 residues. The CDR3 sequence: CASSPHQLGPTGELFF. Written as DNA, the CDR3 is TGTGCCAGCAGCCCACATCAGCTGGGACCCACCGGGGAGCTGTTTTTT.

The gene calls are TRBV3-1 (or the pseudogene TRBV3-2) and TRBJ1-2; 9 nucleotides agree with TRBD1. The V gene end was trimmed by 1 base and the J gene end by 4 bases; junction bases not matched to a gene: 4. CDR3 length equals 15 residues. Germline loops: CDR1 LGHDT, CDR2 YNNKEL (reference sequence). The CDR3 protein is CASSQGGTGSYGYTF. CDR3 nucleotide sequence: TGTGCCAGCAGCCAAGGAGGGACAGGGAGCTATGGCTACACCTTC.

This clone was seen once. This rearrangement joins TRBV7-8 to TRBJ1-1; D remains ambiguous. This CDR3 comprises 14 residues. V was clipped by 8 bases and J by 7 bases, with 20 bases between them. Looked up from germline, CDR1 is SGHVS and CDR2 is FQNEAQ. CDR3 sequence: CASGSGRVGIEAFF. The CDR3 region has the DNA TGTGCCAGCGGATCGGGTAGAGTGGGAATTGAAGCTTTCTTT.

V is TRBV14 and J is TRBJ2-3; TRBD2 agrees at 13 bases. Germline assignment: CDR1 SGHDN and CDR2 FVKESK. The CDR3 covers 16 residues. With V trimmed by 3 bases and J by 4 bases, 4 bases remained unmatched. CDR3 bases: TGTGCCAGCAGCCATTGGACTAGCGGGAGACCAGATACGCAGTATTTT. Its translation is CASSHWTSGRPDTQYF.

The chain has TRBV7-9 and TRBJ2-7, with 11 positions matching TRBD1. There are 14 residues in the CDR3. The trim removed 1 base at V and 8 bases at J, leaving 4 bases unmatched. Germline V gives CDR1 SEHNR, CDR2 FQNEAQ (reference sequence). The CDR3 sequence is CASSLGTGGGKQYF. The DNA of the CDR3 is TGTGCCAGCAGCTTAGGGACAGGGGGCGGGAAGCAGTACTTC.

This sequence joins TRBV29-1 and TRBJ1-1; D is undetermined. Per germline, CDR1 SQVTM and CDR2 ANQGSEA. The V end was cut by 0 bases, the J end by 0 bases, with 5 bases between. The CDR3 sequence is 13 residues long. The CDR3 loop is CSVEDTVNTEAFF. The CDR3 nucleotides read TGCAGCGTTGAAGATACAGTGAACACTGAAGCTTTCTTT.

The chain joins TRBV5-4 to TRBJ2-2, with D perhaps matching TRBD2 (7 bases). V shed 3 bases and J shed 1 base, with 19 bases lying between them. The CDR3 has 18 amino acids. The germline gives CDR1 SGHNT, CDR2 YYREEE (reference sequence). CDR3 nucleotides: TGTGCCAGCAGCTCGGCCCTGGGCGGGGGCCAGAACACCGGGGAGCTGTTTTTT. It encodes CASSSALGGGQNTGELFF.

This chain joins TRBV20-1 and TRBJ2-1, with D possibly being TRBD2 (5 bases). The germline CDR1 and CDR2 sequences are DFQATT and SNEGSKA (reference sequence). Trimming left V 3 bases short and J 8 bases short, with 11 bases between. The CDR3 contains 12 residues. In DNA, the CDR3 is TGCAGTGCTAGTGGACTTTTGGATGAGCAGTTCTTC. Encoded protein: CSASGLLDEQFF.

V usage is TRBV6-4 and J usage is TRBJ1-2; 9 bases fit TRBD1. In germline, CDR1 is MRHNA, CDR2 SNTAGT. After removal of 5 bases from V and 7 bases from J, the junction contained 8 bases not matched to a gene. The CDR3 totals 14 residues. For the CDR3, the DNA is TGTGCCAGCAGTTCCGCCGGGACAGGGAGTGGCTACACCTTC. It yields the protein CASSSAGTGSGYTF.

The chain has TRBV18 and TRBJ1-5, with a possible D match to TRBD1 (5 bases). CDR3 length equals 14 residues. CDR1 and CDR2 from the germline V gene are KGHSH and LQKENI. V shed 6 bases and J shed 4 bases, with 13 bases lying between them. CDR3 protein: CASSWDGQNQPQHF. CDR3 DNA sequence: TGTGCCAGCTCCTGGGACGGGCAGAATCAGCCCCAGCATTTT.

This chain links TRBV30 with TRBJ2-7; tentatively, D is TRBD1 (6 bases). Trimming shortened V by 4 bases and J by 0 bases, and 19 bases separated the two germline ends. Germline CDR1 reads GTSNPN; CDR2 reads SVGIG (reference sequence). This CDR3 contains 16 residues. CDR3 sequence reads: CAWKAYWGPSSYEQYF. DNA for the CDR3: TGTGCCTGGAAAGCGTATTGGGGGCCGAGCTCCTACGAGCAGTACTTC. Full variable domain (remainder filled in from reference TRBV30 and TRBJ2-7): SQTIHQWPATLVQPVGSPLSLECTVEGTSNPNLYWYRQAAGRGLQLLFYSVGIGQISSEVPQNLSASRPQDRQFILSSKKLLLSDSGFYLCAWKAYWGPSSYEQYFGPGTRLTVT.

This clone has just one count. The V gene is TRBV7-3, the J gene TRBJ2-3; unclear D gene. Germline CDR1 and CDR2: SGHTA and FQGTGA. V gave up 4 bases and J gave up 1 base, with 12 bases separating them. This CDR3 spans 15 amino acids. The CDR3 DNA reads as TGTGCCAGCAGCTCTTACCTCTCCGGCACAGATACGCAGTATTTT. It codes for CASSSYLSGTDTQYF.

The rearrangement links TRBV7-3 to TRBJ2-2; D might be TRBD2 (5 bases). Deletions cut 5 bases from V and 0 bases from J, with 13 bases between. This CDR3 region has 16 residues. Germline V gene data show CDR1 as SGHTA and CDR2 as FQGTGA. CDR3 nucleotides: TGTGCCAGCAGCCCCCCCTCCGGGGCGAACACCGGGGAGCTGTTTTTT. Amino acids: CASSPPSGANTGELFF.

This rearrangement joins TRBV18 to TRBJ2-7, with D perhaps TRBD1 (5 bases). Trimming removed 0 bases at V and 0 bases at J, with 12 bases between. CDR3 length: 16 residues. The germline V gene has CDR1 KGHSH and CDR2 LQKENI. CDR3 coding DNA: TGTGCCAGCTCACCACCGCAGGGCCTCAGCTCCTACGAGCAGTACTTC. Translated: CASSPPQGLSSYEQYF.

Details on this clone: This same CDR3 is encoded by further DNA sequences in the sample. The chain couples TRBV5-1 to TRBJ2-2; D not resolved. Germline loops: CDR1 SGHRS, CDR2 YFSETQ. The CDR3 loop spans 14 amino acids. Trimming took 1 base from V and 2 from J, leaving 6 bases between them. In DNA form, the CDR3 reads TGCGCCAGCAGCTTGCTAGGAAACACCGGGGAGCTGTTTTTT. As protein: CASSLLGNTGELFF.

The V gene is TRBV15, the J gene TRBJ1-2; D remains unclear. The V end lost 3 bases, the J end lost 4 bases, and 15 bases lay between the germline ends. The germline gives CDR1 LNHNV, CDR2 YYDKDF (reference sequence). The CDR3 extends over 15 amino acids. CDR3 coding DNA: TGTGCCACCAGCAGTCCAAACACCGGAAGCTATGGCTACACCTTC. Its protein product is CATSSPNTGSYGYTF.

The gene calls are TRBV4-2 and TRBJ2-3; D is ambiguous. This CDR3 region has 14 residues. Trimming shortened V by 3 bases and J by 2 bases, and 9 bases separated the two germline ends. The germline CDR1 and CDR2 sequences are LGHNA and YNFKEQ. CDR3 residues: CASSQALDTDTQYF. In DNA, the CDR3 is TGTGCCAGCAGCCAGGCCCTTGACACAGATACGCAGTATTTT.

The rearrangement links TRBV6-5 to TRBJ1-1; D is ambiguous. CDR1 and CDR2 from the germline V gene are MNHEY and SVGAGI. There are 15 residues in the CDR3. Trimming cost V 4 bases and J 1 base, with 13 bases left between them. The CDR3 reads CASSSPSAENTEAFF. The CDR3, as DNA: TGTGCCAGCAGTTCCCCCTCAGCGGAGAACACTGAAGCTTTCTTT.

The V and J genes are TRBV4-2 and TRBJ2-1, with TRBD2 identical over 15 bases. CDR3 length: 19 amino acids. V dropped 0 bases and J dropped 0; count of bases not matched to a gene: 3. CDR1 is LGHNA and CDR2 is YNFKEQ in the germline V gene. DNA of the CDR3: TGTGCCAGCAGCCAAGAAGGACTAGCGGGAGGGGGCTCCTACAATGAGCAGTTCTTC. As protein: CASSQEGLAGGGSYNEQFF.

This clone was counted a single time. The CDR3 bases are TGTGCCAGCAGTCTCCAGGGGAACACTGAAGCTTTCTTT. Translating gives CASSLQGNTEAFF. This chain joins TRBV7-9 and TRBJ1-1; D is perhaps TRBD1 (5 bases). This CDR3 comprises 13 residues. V lost 6 bases and J lost 1, with 9 bases in between. The germline V gene has CDR1 SEHNR and CDR2 FQNEAQ (reference sequence).

This clone was detected once. The chain has TRBV6-5 and TRBJ2-7; D may be TRBD1 or TRBD2 (6 bases each). V was cut by 8 bases and J by 2 bases, with 16 bases left in between. In germline, CDR1 is MNHEY, CDR2 SVGAGI. This CDR3 has 14 residues. CDR3 region: CASFHREATYEQYF. The CDR3 DNA reads as TGTGCCAGCTTTCACAGGGAGGCCACCTACGAGCAGTACTTC.